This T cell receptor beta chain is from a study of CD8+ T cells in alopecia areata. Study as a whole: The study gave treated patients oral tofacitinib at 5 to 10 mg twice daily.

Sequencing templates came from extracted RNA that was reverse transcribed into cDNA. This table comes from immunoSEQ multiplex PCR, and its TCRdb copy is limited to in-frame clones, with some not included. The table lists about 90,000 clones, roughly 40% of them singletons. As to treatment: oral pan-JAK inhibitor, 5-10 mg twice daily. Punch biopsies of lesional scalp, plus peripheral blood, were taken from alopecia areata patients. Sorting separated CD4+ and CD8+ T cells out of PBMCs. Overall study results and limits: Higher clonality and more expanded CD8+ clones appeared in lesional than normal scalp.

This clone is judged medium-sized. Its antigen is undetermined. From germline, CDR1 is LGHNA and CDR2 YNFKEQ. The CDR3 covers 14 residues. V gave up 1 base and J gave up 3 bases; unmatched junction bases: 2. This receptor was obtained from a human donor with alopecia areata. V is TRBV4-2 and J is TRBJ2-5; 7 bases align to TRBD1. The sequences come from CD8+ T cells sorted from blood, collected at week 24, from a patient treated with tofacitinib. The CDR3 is CASSQGDSEETQYF. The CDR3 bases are TGTGCCAGCAGCCAAGGGGACAGTGAAGAGACCCAGTACTTC.